This entry concerns a single T cell receptor beta chain. Its target is unknown. Synthesis of cDNA was accomplished via 5'RACE employing 10-nucleotide random UMIs. One entry per CDR3 protein, called by TCRdb with MiXCR from the 5' RACE reads. The table includes under 65,000 distinct CDR3 sequences, around 24% detected once. Time point reported: technical triplicate 2. The data derive from a study of neurological immune-mediated disorders. Overall study findings and caveats: Across subjects, expanded clones had no CDR3 amino acid sequences in common, pointing to private repertoires in all groups. Falling below healthy controls, multiple sclerosis showed the least TCR clonal expansion, while HTLV-1-associated myelopathy showed the most.

The CDR3 has 16 amino acids. V gave up 3 bases and J gave up 3 bases; unmatched junction bases: 9. Per germline, CDR1 MGHRA and CDR2 YSYEKL. Sequencing was performed on PBMCs. The chain links TRBV4-1 to TRBJ1-2; 8 positions match TRBD1. This clonotype was sampled from a man in his sixties with HTLV-1-associated myelopathy (HAM/TSP). In DNA form, the CDR3 reads TGCGCCAGCAGCCATGTAGGACAGGGAGATGACTATGGCTACACCTTC. Amino acids: CASSHVGQGDDYGYTF.